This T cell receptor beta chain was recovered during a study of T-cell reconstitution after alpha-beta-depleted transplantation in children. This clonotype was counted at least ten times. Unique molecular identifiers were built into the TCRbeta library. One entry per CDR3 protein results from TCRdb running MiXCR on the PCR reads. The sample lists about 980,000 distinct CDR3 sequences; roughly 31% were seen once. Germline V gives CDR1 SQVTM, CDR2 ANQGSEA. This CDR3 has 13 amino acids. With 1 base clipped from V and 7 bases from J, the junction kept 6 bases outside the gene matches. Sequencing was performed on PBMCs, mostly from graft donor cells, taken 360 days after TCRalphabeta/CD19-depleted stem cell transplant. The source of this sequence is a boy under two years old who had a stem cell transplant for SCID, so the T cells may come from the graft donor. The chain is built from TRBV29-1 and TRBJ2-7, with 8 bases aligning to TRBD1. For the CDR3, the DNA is TGCAGCGTTGAAGGCAGGGGGCGCATAGAGCAGTACTTC. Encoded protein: CSVEGRGRIEQYF.